This T cell receptor beta chain was sequenced during a study of CD8+CD57+ T cells in acquired aplastic anemia. The study, taken as a whole, reports: Some 31 shared CD8+ CDR3s appeared highly expressed within patients' immunodominant clones.

A word on this clonotype: No antigen is known for it. One end of the junction is discordant with germline, which a read error may explain.

Flow cytometry had shown expanded CD8+CD57+ cells in the patients chosen for sequencing. TCR beta VDJ combinations and CDR3 sequences were profiled from genomic DNA. TCRdb recomputed calls from the reads with MiXCR, one row per CDR3 protein. Counted here are hundreds of thousands of distinct CDR3 sequences, roughly a third occurring once; the ten biggest clones make up around 0.82%. Germline V gene lookup returns CDR1 SGHRS and CDR2 YFSETQ. This CDR3 region has 15 residues. The chain links TRBV5-1 to TRBJ2-1, with unresolved D. The source is a human donor with aplastic anemia. Sequenced sample: sorted CD4+, CD8+, or CD8+CD57+ T cells (not recorded which) from PBMCs. CDR3 DNA sequence: TGCGCCAGCAGCTTGGATTTGCCTTCGGTGGCAGAGCAGTCCTTC. Encoded protein: CASSLDLPSVAEQSF.